This TCR beta chain derives from a study of shared clonotypes between healthy human individuals. Across the study: Donors were a couple of women and a few men aged 18 to 49.

Study-level points and caveats: The study generally estimated greater richness for naive than memory subsets. Blood was the sole source, and tissue repertoires probably differ. Clonotype sharing across several donors was observed for approximately 5% of naive CD4 clonotypes.

Germline V gene lookup returns CDR1 SNHLY and CDR2 FYNNEI. The CDR3 runs 15 residues. V lost 3 bases to trimming and J lost 0 bases, with 8 bases between them. As regards this clone: What it binds is unknown.

Some clones are missing from TCRdb's copy, which holds only in-frame ones; the method was immunoSEQ multiplex PCR. In the table there are hundreds of thousands of clones, over 65% of which are singletons. Sequences were obtained from memory CD4+ T cells sorted from blood. The sample's subset: CD45RA-negative fraction. This TCR was sampled from a woman aged 25 to 45 in good health. This chain links TRBV2 with TRBJ2-2; D remains ambiguous. The CDR3 nucleotides read TGTGCCAGCAGTGAGTTGACATCGAACACCGGGGAGCTGTTTTTT. It codes for CASSELTSNTGELFF.